One and the same sample provided the 3 T cell receptor beta chains below, sequenced in a study of graft-versus-host responses after intestinal transplantation. Their antigen targets remain unknown. Repertoires were generated with immunoSEQ multiplex PCR, while TCRdb's copy carries only in-frame clones and drops some. Here the sample spans about 94,000 clones, 90% to 95% being singletons. Sample: unstimulated CD8+ T cells sorted from spleen or lymph node cells, taken before intestinal transplant. The receptors stem from a human donor who received an intestinal transplant.

The genes are TRBV2 and TRBJ2-1, with no clear D. CDR3 length: 17 residues. V lost 5 bases and J 1 base, leaving 18 bases between the germline ends. Germline CDR1 reads SNHLY; CDR2 reads FYNNEI. The CDR3, as DNA: TGTGCCAGCAGTACAACTCCTTATGTACAGTCCTACAATGAGCAGTTCTTC. Its translation: CASSTTPYVQSYNEQFF.

The chain has TRBV9 and TRBJ2-5, with 9 bases matching TRBD1. The CDR3 runs to 15 residues. The V gene's germline CDR1 is SGDLS and CDR2 YYNGEE. The trim removed 3 bases at V and 3 bases at J, leaving 6 bases unmatched. As DNA, the CDR3 is TGTGCCAGCAGCGCCACACGGACAGGGGAAGAGACCCAGTACTTC. It specifies CASSATRTGEETQYF.

The chain uses TRBV25-1 and TRBJ2-3; the D gene is possibly TRBD1 (5 bases). The CDR3 contains 16 residues. V gave up 6 bases and J gave up 2 bases, with 18 bases separating them. Germline-derived CDR1 and CDR2 are MGHDK and SYGVNS. The CDR3 loop reads CASSQPDSKATDTQYF. The CDR3 coding sequence is TGTGCCAGCAGCCAGCCCGACAGCAAAGCCACAGATACGCAGTATTTT. The full variable domain, rest sourced from reference TRBV25-1 and TRBJ2-3, is EADIYQTPRYLVIGTGKKITLECSQTMGHDKMYWYQQDPGMELHLIHYSYGVNSTEKGDLSSESTVSRIRTEHFPLTLESARPSHTSQYLCASSQPDSKATDTQYFGPGTRLTVL.